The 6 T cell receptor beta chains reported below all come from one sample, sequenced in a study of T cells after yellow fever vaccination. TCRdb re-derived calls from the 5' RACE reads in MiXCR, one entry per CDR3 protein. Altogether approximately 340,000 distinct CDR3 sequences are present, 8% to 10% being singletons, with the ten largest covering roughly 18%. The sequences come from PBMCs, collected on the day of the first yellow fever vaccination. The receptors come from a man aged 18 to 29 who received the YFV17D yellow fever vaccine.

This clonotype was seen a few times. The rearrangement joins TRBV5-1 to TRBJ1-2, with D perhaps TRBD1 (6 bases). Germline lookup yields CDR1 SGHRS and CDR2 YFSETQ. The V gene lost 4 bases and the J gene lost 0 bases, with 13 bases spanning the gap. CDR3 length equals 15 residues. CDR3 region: CASSQTGYANYGYTF. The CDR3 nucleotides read TGCGCCAGCAGCCAGACAGGCTATGCTAACTATGGCTACACCTTC.

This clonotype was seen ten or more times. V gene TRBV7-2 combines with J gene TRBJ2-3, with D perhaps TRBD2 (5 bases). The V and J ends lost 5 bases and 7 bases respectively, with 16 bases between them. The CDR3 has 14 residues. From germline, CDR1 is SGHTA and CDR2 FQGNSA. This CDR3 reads CASSPTRAGNTQYF. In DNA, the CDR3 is TGTGCCAGCAGCCCGACGAGGGCGGGCAATACGCAGTATTTT.

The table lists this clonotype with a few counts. The CDR3 spells CASSLDREAYGYTF. CDR3 DNA: TGTGCCAGCAGTCTAGACAGGGAGGCATATGGCTACACCTTC. V is TRBV5-4 and J is TRBJ1-2, with 7 bases matching TRBD1. With V trimmed by 5 bases and J by 5 bases, 9 bases remained unmatched. There are 14 residues in the CDR3. Per germline, CDR1 SGHNT and CDR2 YYREEE (reference sequence). Complete variable domain (other parts from reference TRBV5-4 and TRBJ1-2): ETGVTQSPTHLIKTRGQQVTLRCSSQSGHNTVSWYQQALGQGPQFIFQYYREEENGRGNFPPRFSGLQFPNYSSELNVNALELDDSALYLCASSLDREAYGYTFGSGTRLTVV.

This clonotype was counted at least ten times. CDR3 sequence (DNA): TGTGCCAGCAGCTTAAGAGAGGGGAATCAGCCCCAGCATTTT. Its protein product is CASSLREGNQPQHF. The genes are TRBV7-8 and TRBJ1-5; D is perhaps TRBD1 (5 bases). The CDR3 spans 14 residues. V dropped 2 bases and J dropped 4 bases, with 9 bases sitting between them. CDR1 SGHVS and CDR2 FQNEAQ come from the germline V gene. Full variable domain (missing parts from reference TRBV7-8 and TRBJ1-5): GAGVSQSPRYKVAKRGQDVALRCDPISGHVSLFWYQQALGQGPEFLTYFQNEAQLDKSGLPSDRFFAERPEGSVSTLKIQRTQQEDSAVYLCASSLREGNQPQHFGDGTRLSIL.

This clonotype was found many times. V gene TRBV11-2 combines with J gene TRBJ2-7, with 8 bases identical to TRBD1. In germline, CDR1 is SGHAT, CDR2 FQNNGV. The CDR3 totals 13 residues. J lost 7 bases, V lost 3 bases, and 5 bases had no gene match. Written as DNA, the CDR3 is TGTGCCAGCAGCTTTCAGGGGGCAGGAGAGCAGTACGTC. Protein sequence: CASSFQGAGEQYV.

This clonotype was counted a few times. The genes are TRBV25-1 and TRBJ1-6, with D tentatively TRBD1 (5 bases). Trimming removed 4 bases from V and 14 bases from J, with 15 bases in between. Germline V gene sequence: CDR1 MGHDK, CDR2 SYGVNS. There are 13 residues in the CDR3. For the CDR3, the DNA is TGTGCCAGCAGTGCCGGGACCTCCATCACCCTCCACTTT. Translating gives CASSAGTSITLHF.